Below are 29 T cell receptor beta chains sequenced from a single sample in a study of T cells after yellow fever vaccination. TCRdb recomputed calls from the 5' RACE reads with MiXCR, one row per CDR3 protein. The sample records a few hundred thousand distinct CDR3 sequences, 7% to 9% being singletons. Sequenced here: PBMCs, sampled about 49 days after the first yellow fever vaccination. Receptor source: a man younger than 35 who received the YFV17D yellow fever vaccine.

This clonotype has a handful of counts. The rearrangement joins TRBV4-3 to TRBJ2-1; 7 bases align to TRBD2. Germline V gives CDR1 LGHNA, CDR2 YSLEER. V was pared by 0 bases and J by 6 bases, with 11 bases of the junction left unmatched. This CDR3 has 17 amino acids. The CDR3 is CASSQERLGRGINEQFF. The CDR3 DNA reads as TGCGCCAGCAGCCAAGAGAGGCTCGGGCGGGGGATCAATGAGCAGTTCTTC.

This chain links TRBV9 with TRBJ1-1, with D unresolved. Germline V lookup: CDR1 SGDLS, CDR2 YYNGEE. V was clipped by 1 base and J by 1 base, with 8 bases between them. The CDR3 spans 14 residues. The CDR3 DNA reads as TGTGCCAGCAGCGTAACGCCGGCGAACACTGAAGCTTTCTTT. Translated: CASSVTPANTEAFF. The full variable domain, in which reference TRBV9 and TRBJ1-1 provide the parts outside the CDR3, is DSGVTQTPKHLITATGQRVTLRCSPRSGDLSVYWYQQSLDQGLQFLIQYYNGEERAKGNILERFSAQQFPDLHSELNLSSLELGDSALYFCASSVTPANTEAFFGQGTRLTVV.

This clonotype was detected only a few times. The chain is built from TRBV20-1 and TRBJ2-3; D may be TRBD2 (6 bases). With 7 bases removed from V and 1 base from J, the gap between germline ends came to 18 bases. Germline V gene data show CDR1 as DFQATT and CDR2 as SNEGSKA (reference sequence). The CDR3 length is 15 residues. The CDR3 reads CSVSGGAIGTDTQYF. The CDR3 nucleotides read TGCAGTGTCAGCGGAGGGGCCATCGGCACAGATACGCAGTATTTT.

This clonotype showed up just a few times. The genes are TRBV6-2 or TRBV6-3 and TRBJ2-3, with TRBD1 matching over 7 bases. There are 15 residues in the CDR3. V lost 5 bases, J lost 2 bases, and 7 bases stayed unmatched. From germline, CDR1 is MNHEY and CDR2 SVGEGT. The CDR3 nucleotides are TGTGCCAGCAGTCTGAGGGACAGAATCACAGATACGCAGTATTTT. Translated, it gives CASSLRDRITDTQYF.

This chain connects TRBV12-3 or TRBV12-4 to TRBJ1-5; the D gene is possibly TRBD1 (6 bases). V lost 3 bases and J 7 bases, leaving 13 bases between the germline ends. CDR3 size: 14 residues. The CDR3 DNA is TGTGCCAGCAGTTTGTCGGCAGGGGCCCAGCCCCAGCATTTT. Encoded protein: CASSLSAGAQPQHF.

This clonotype was seen only a few times. The chain links TRBV12-3 or TRBV12-4 to TRBJ2-1; 13 bases map to TRBD2. CDR3 length: 15 residues. V was pared by 5 bases and J by 4 bases, with 2 bases of the junction left unmatched. CDR3 sequence (DNA): TGTGCCAGCAGTATGACTAGCGGGGGGTACAATGAGCAGTTCTTC. Amino acid sequence: CASSMTSGGYNEQFF.

This clonotype was recorded many times. The chain recombines TRBV18 with TRBJ1-1; no clear D gene. V was clipped by 3 bases and J by 4 bases, with 12 bases between them. CDR3 length: 14 residues. Per the germline V gene, CDR1 is KGHSH and CDR2 is LQKENI. This chain's CDR3 is CASSPEDWSTEAFF. DNA of the CDR3: TGTGCCAGCTCACCTGAAGATTGGAGCACTGAAGCTTTCTTT.

This clonotype was counted between two and nine times. V gene TRBV6-1 combines with J gene TRBJ2-7; D not certain. The CDR3 is 13 amino acids. V was shortened by 3 bases and J by 3 bases, with 9 bases between the two germline ends. Germline-derived CDR1 and CDR2 are MNHNS and SASEGT. The CDR3 nucleotides are TGTGCCAGCAGTGAGGATAATAGCTACGAGCAGTACGTC. Amino acids: CASSEDNSYEQYV.

The chain has TRBV5-1 and TRBJ2-3, with 11 bases identical to TRBD1. This CDR3 contains 15 residues. Trimming removed 4 bases from V and 6 bases from J; junction bases left unmatched: 7. Germline CDR1 is SGHRS and CDR2 is YFSETQ. CDR3 in amino acids: CASSGSGQGADTQYF. The CDR3 region has the DNA TGCGCCAGCAGCGGCAGCGGACAGGGGGCGGATACGCAGTATTTT.

This clonotype has more than one count but fewer than ten. The chain combines TRBV9 with TRBJ2-1; 9 nucleotides align to TRBD1. The trim removed 3 bases at V and 8 bases at J, leaving 3 bases unmatched. The CDR3 has 13 residues. Germline loops: CDR1 SGDLS, CDR2 YYNGEE. DNA of the CDR3: TGTGCCAGCAGCGGCAACAGGGGGCATGAGCAGTTCTTC. This sequence encodes CASSGNRGHEQFF.

This clonotype was observed a few times. The chain carries TRBV7-9 and TRBJ2-5; 11 bases are a match to TRBD2. V was clipped by 4 bases and J by 2 bases; unmatched bases: 6. The CDR3 totals 16 residues. Per germline, CDR1 SEHNR and CDR2 FQNEAQ (reference sequence). The CDR3 reads CASSYGASGGQETQYF. CDR3 DNA: TGTGCCAGCAGCTATGGTGCTAGCGGGGGGCAAGAGACCCAGTACTTC.

This chain uses TRBV6-2 or TRBV6-3 with TRBJ1-1; D perhaps matches TRBD1 (5 bases). V lost 6 bases, J lost 4 bases, and 12 bases lay in between. Per the germline V gene, CDR1 is MNHEY and CDR2 is SVGEGT. The CDR3 extends over 13 amino acids. CDR3 in DNA: TGTGCCAGCAGATCCGGGACCTCCACTGAAGCTTTCTTT. Translating it yields CASRSGTSTEAFF.

This clonotype has a handful of counts. V and J are TRBV11-2 and TRBJ2-2; D is tentatively TRBD1 or TRBD2 (7 bases each). Germline CDR1 SGHAT, CDR2 FQNNGV. This CDR3 region has 15 residues. Trimming removed 5 bases from V and 4 bases from J, with 14 bases in between. The chain's CDR3 is CASSQGGAGTGELFF. CDR3 DNA: TGTGCCAGCAGCCAGGGGGGGGCGGGCACCGGGGAGCTGTTTTTT.

The rearrangement links TRBV20-1 to TRBJ1-3; D is unresolved. V gave up 0 bases and J gave up 2 bases, with 8 bases separating them. The CDR3 runs to 14 residues. Germline values: CDR1 DFQATT, CDR2 SNEGSKA (reference sequence). This chain's CDR3 is CSARDSQAGNTIYF. In nucleotides, the CDR3 is TGCAGTGCTAGAGATTCCCAGGCTGGAAACACCATATATTTT.

The chain links TRBV12-3 or TRBV12-4 to TRBJ2-3, with D perhaps assigned TRBD1 or TRBD2 (6 bases each). The CDR3 runs 14 residues. The germline V and J ends were trimmed by 8 bases and 4 bases, with 16 bases remaining between them. The chain's CDR3 is CASRRDTGADTQYF. DNA of the CDR3: TGTGCCAGCCGCCGGGACACGGGAGCAGATACGCAGTATTTT.

This clonotype was seen repeatedly, ten times or more. The rearrangement uses TRBV20-1 and TRBJ2-3; D possibly corresponds to TRBD2 (6 bases). CDR3 size: 16 residues. Trimming took off 1 base at V and 5 bases at J, with 19 bases between the two ends. The V gene's germline CDR1 is DFQATT and CDR2 SNEGSKA (reference sequence). CDR3 in amino acids: CSARGVGGEGLDTQYF. As DNA, the CDR3 is TGCAGTGCTAGAGGGGTCGGGGGAGAAGGTTTAGATACGCAGTATTTT.

At least ten counts were recorded for this clonotype. The chain joins TRBV6-5 to TRBJ2-7; D possibly corresponds to TRBD1 (6 bases). CDR3 size: 12 residues. From germline, CDR1 is MNHEY and CDR2 SVGAGI. V lost 6 bases and J 6 bases, leaving 12 bases between the germline ends. CDR3: CASRHTGTEQYV. The CDR3 DNA follows: TGTGCCAGCAGACATACAGGGACCGAGCAGTACGTC.

The chain recombines TRBV12-3 or TRBV12-4 with TRBJ1-1; 7 positions agree with TRBD1. The CDR3 is 15 residues long. J was trimmed by 2 bases and V by 5 bases; bases with no gene match: 8. The CDR3, as DNA: TGTGCCAGCAGTATACAGGGGCTGTTTAACACTGAAGCTTTCTTT. Amino acids: CASSIQGLFNTEAFF.

This clonotype came up a few times. This chain connects TRBV29-1 to TRBJ2-5, with D perhaps being TRBD1 or TRBD2 (6 bases each). Per germline, CDR1 SQVTM and CDR2 ANQGSEA. CDR3 length equals 16 residues. The V gene lost 1 base and the J gene lost 2 bases, with 17 bases spanning the gap. The CDR3 spells CSVEVKGGSPQETQYF. The CDR3 DNA reads as TGCAGCGTTGAAGTCAAGGGGGGTTCCCCTCAAGAGACCCAGTACTTC.

The chain links TRBV7-9 to TRBJ2-1; D perhaps matches TRBD2 (7 bases). Germline lookup yields CDR1 SEHNR and CDR2 FQNEAQ (reference sequence). The CDR3 covers 16 residues. V lost 1 base, J lost 8 bases, and 18 bases lay in between. Here the CDR3 reads CASSLDGNGGADEQFF. CDR3 DNA sequence: TGTGCCAGCAGCTTAGATGGTAATGGGGGGGCCGATGAGCAGTTCTTC.

About this clonotype itself: Since a much larger clone is just one base distant, this may be a read error. This chain links TRBV5-1 with TRBJ2-3; tentatively, D is TRBD1 (5 bases). The CDR3 is 15 amino acids. Between the trimmed V and J ends, which lost 5 bases and 2 bases, there was a span of 15 bases. The germline V gene encodes CDR1 SGHRS and CDR2 YFSETQ. The CDR3 reads CASSSAGWDTDTQYF. The CDR3 DNA follows: TGCGCCAGCAGTTCGGCAGGGTGGGACACAGATACGCAGTATTTT.

The genes are TRBV12-3 or TRBV12-4 and TRBJ2-3, with D possibly being TRBD2 (7 bases). V was trimmed by 3 bases and J by 5 bases, leaving 15 bases between them. This CDR3 has 15 amino acids. This CDR3 reads CASSFLGGREDTQYF. The CDR3 DNA is TGTGCCAGCAGTTTTCTGGGGGGGCGTGAAGATACGCAGTATTTT.

J is TRBJ2-2 and V is TRBV7-8; 9 positions agree with TRBD1. Germline-derived CDR1 and CDR2 are SGHVS and FQNEAQ. CDR3 length: 16 amino acids. Trimming took 2 bases from V and 2 from J; bases not matched to a gene: 3. As DNA, the CDR3 is TGTGCCAGCAGCTTATTGGGACAGGGAAACACCGGGGAGCTGTTTTTT. Protein product: CASSLLGQGNTGELFF. Using reference TRBV7-8 and TRBJ2-2 for the parts outside the CDR3, the full variable domain is GAGVSQSPRYKVAKRGQDVALRCDPISGHVSLFWYQQALGQGPEFLTYFQNEAQLDKSGLPSDRFFAERPEGSVSTLKIQRTQQEDSAVYLCASSLLGQGNTGELFFGEGSRLTVL.

This clonotype turned up a few times. The chain has TRBV6-2 or TRBV6-3 and TRBJ2-5; D is uncertain. CDR1 is MNHEY and CDR2 is SVGEGT in the germline V gene. Trimming cost V 2 bases and J 2 bases, with 12 bases left between them. The CDR3 covers 15 residues. Here the CDR3 DNA reads TGTGCCAGCAGTTACGAAGCCGGACGGCAAGAGACCCAGTACTTC. Translating it yields CASSYEAGRQETQYF.

The table lists this clonotype with many counts. This rearrangement joins TRBV5-1 to TRBJ2-2; 7 bases align to TRBD2. The V and J ends lost 3 bases and 5 bases, in that order; junction bases with no gene match: 10. Per germline, CDR1 SGHRS and CDR2 YFSETQ. The CDR3 has 16 residues. The CDR3 coding sequence is TGCGCCAGCAGCTGGTCAGCGGGGCCCGCGACCGGGGAGCTGTTTTTT. Translated, it gives CASSWSAGPATGELFF.

This clonotype turned up a few times. J is TRBJ2-1 and V is TRBV29-1; 9 nucleotides align to TRBD1. The CDR3 runs 16 residues. Germline CDR1 and CDR2: SQVTM and ANQGSEA. The V segment lost 4 bases and the J segment 5 bases; nucleotides outside the gene matches: 12. Here the CDR3 DNA reads TGCAGCGTTGTTTACGTCGGGACAGGGAACCACAATGAGCAGTTCTTC. This sequence encodes CSVVYVGTGNHNEQFF.

This clonotype was seen a handful of times. This chain connects TRBV20-1 to TRBJ2-2; TRBD2 agrees at 8 bases. The V and J ends lost 3 bases and 2 bases, in that order; junction bases with no gene match: 8. Germline V CDR1 and CDR2: DFQATT, SNEGSKA (reference sequence). This CDR3 contains 16 residues. As DNA, the CDR3 is TGCAGTGCTAGTTCTTTTGCGGGGGGCAACACCGGGGAGCTGTTTTTT. Its protein product is CSASSFAGGNTGELFF.

The V call is TRBV7-8, the J call TRBJ2-2; maybe TRBD1 (5 bases). V gave up 2 bases and J gave up 3 bases, with 10 bases separating them. The length of the CDR3 is 15 residues. CDR1 and CDR2 (germline): SGHVS, FQNEAQ. The CDR3 loop reads CASSLSARDTGELFF. The CDR3 nucleotides are TGTGCCAGCAGCTTATCAGCCAGGGACACCGGGGAGCTGTTTTTT. Full variable domain (outside the CDR3, taken from reference TRBV7-8 and TRBJ2-2): GAGVSQSPRYKVAKRGQDVALRCDPISGHVSLFWYQQALGQGPEFLTYFQNEAQLDKSGLPSDRFFAERPEGSVSTLKIQRTQQEDSAVYLCASSLSARDTGELFFGEGSRLTVL.

The chain combines TRBV7-2 with TRBJ2-7; no clear D gene. Per germline, CDR1 SGHTA and CDR2 FQGNSA. This CDR3 spans 14 amino acids. V lost 0 bases and J 2 bases, leaving 8 bases between the germline ends. The CDR3 sequence is CASSLAPVTYEQYV. CDR3 nucleotides: TGTGCCAGCAGCTTAGCACCAGTAACCTACGAGCAGTACGTC.